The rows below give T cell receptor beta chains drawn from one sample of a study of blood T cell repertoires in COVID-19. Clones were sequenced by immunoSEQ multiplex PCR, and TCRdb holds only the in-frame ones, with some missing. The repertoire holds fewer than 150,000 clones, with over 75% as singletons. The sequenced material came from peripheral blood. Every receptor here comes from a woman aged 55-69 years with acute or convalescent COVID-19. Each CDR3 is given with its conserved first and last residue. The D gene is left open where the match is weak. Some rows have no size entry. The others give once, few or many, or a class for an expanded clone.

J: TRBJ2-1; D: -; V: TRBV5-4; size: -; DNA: TGTGCCAGCAGCCCGAAGGCCGGAGGCTCCTACAATGAGCAGTTCTTC; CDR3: CASSPKAGGSYNEQFF
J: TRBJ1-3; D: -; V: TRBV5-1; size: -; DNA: TGCGCCAGCAGCTTCAGGGGAAGGGCGGGAAACACCATATATTTT; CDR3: CASSFRGRAGNTIYF
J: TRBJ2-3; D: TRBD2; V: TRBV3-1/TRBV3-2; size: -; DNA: TGTGCCAGCAGCCTGGGACTAGCGGGAACAGATACGCAGTATTTT; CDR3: CASSLGLAGTDTQYF
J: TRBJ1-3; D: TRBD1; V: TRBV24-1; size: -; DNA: TGTGCCACCGTTCCGGGACAGACAAGCTCTGGAAACACCATATATTTT; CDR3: CATVPGQTSSGNTIYF
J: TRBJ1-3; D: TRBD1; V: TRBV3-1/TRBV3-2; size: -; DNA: TGTGCCAGCAGCCAGTGGGACAGAAAGGAATTTGACACCATATATTTT; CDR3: CASSQWDRKEFDTIYF
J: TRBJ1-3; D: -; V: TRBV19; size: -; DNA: TGTGCCAGTAGTGTAACAGGGCCTGGAAACACCATATATTTT; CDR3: CASSVTGPGNTIYF
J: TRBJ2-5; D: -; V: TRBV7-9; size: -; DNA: TGTGCCAGCAGCCGTCAAGAGACCCAGTACTTC; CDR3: CASSRQETQYF
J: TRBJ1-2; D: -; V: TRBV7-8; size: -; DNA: TGTGCCAGCAGCCTCGCCACCGACAGGTCCTATGGCTACACCTTC; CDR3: CASSLATDRSYGYTF
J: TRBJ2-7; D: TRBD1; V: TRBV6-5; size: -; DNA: TGTGCCACTTCGACAGGGGCCTACGAGCAGTACTTC; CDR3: CATSTGAYEQYF
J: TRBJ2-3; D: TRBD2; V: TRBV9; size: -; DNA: TGTGCCAGCAGCGTAGACCCTCACCCCCTGACTAGCGGGAGTACAGATACGCAGTATTTT; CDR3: CASSVDPHPLTSGSTDTQYF
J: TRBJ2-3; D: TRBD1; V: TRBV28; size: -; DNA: TGTGCCAGCAGTTGGACAGGGGGCACAGATACGCAGTATTTT; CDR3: CASSWTGGTDTQYF
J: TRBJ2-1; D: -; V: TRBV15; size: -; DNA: TGTGCCACCAGCAGAGGCCCTGAGAGCTCCTACAATGAGCAGTTCTTC; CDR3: CATSRGPESSYNEQFF
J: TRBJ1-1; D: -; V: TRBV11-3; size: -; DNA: TGTGCCAGCAGCTCCCGGCGGAGGGCAGACGATGAAGCTTTCTTT; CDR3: CASSSRRRADDEAFF
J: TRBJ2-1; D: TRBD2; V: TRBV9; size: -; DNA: TGTGCCAGCAGCCCGCGGGGACTAGCCGGAAATGAGCAGTTCTTC; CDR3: CASSPRGLAGNEQFF
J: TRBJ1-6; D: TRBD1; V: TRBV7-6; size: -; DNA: TGTGCCAGCAGCCCCTGGGACAGGGGATCTTCACCCCTCCACTTT; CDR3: CASSPWDRGSSPLHF
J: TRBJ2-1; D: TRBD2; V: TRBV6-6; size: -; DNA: TGTGCCAGCAGTTCCTGGGAGGGAGGAAACAATGAGCAGTTCTTC; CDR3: CASSSWEGGNNEQFF
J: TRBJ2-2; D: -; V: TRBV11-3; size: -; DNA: TGTGCCAGCAGCTTAAGTCACAGGGAGAACACCGGGGAGCTGTTTTTT; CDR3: CASSLSHRENTGELFF
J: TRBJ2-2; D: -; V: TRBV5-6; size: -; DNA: TGTGCCAGCAGCCTCCCGCAGCCAGGGGATACCGGGGAGCTGTTTTTT; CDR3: CASSLPQPGDTGELFF
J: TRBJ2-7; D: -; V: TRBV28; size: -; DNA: TGTGCCAGCAGTTTAGGAGGGGCACCCCCCAACGAGCAGTACTTC; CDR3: CASSLGGAPPNEQYF
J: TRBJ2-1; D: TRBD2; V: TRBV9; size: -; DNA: TGTGCCAGCAGCGTAGAAAGCGGGAGGGTAAATGAGCAGTTCTTC; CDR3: CASSVESGRVNEQFF
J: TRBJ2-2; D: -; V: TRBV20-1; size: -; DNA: TGCAGTGCTAGAGGGGGACAGGAGCTGTTTTTT; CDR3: CSARGGQELFF
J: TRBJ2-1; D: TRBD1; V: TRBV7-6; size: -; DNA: TGTGCCAGCAGCGCAGGGGTAGGACAGGGATTCAATGAGCAGTTCTTC; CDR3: CASSAGVGQGFNEQFF
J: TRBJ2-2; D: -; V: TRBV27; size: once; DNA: TGTGCCAGCAGTCGTCCCCGGACAGTGAACACCGGGGAGCTGTTTTTT; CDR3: CASSRPRTVNTGELFF
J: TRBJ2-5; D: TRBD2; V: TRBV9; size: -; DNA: TGTGCCAGCAGCGTAGACAGCGGGAGAGAGACCCAGTACTTC; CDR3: CASSVDSGRETQYF
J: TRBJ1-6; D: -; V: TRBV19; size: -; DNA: TGTGCCATCGGGAAGACTTATAATTCACCCCTCCACTTT; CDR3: CAIGKTYNSPLHF
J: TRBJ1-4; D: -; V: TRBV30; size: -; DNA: TGTGCCTGGAGTGGGTCGGTACTTAATGAAAAACTGTTTTTT; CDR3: CAWSGSVLNEKLFF
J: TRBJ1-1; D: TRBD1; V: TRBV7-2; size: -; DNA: TGTGCCAGCAGCGTCGACAGGGAGAACACTGAAGCTTTCTTT; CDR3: CASSVDRENTEAFF
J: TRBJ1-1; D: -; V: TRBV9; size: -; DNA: TGTGCCAGCAGCGTGGCAGACATGAACACTGAAGCTTTCTTT; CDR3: CASSVADMNTEAFF
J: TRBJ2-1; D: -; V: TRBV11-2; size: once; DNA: TGTGCCAGCAGCCTTGAAATCTCTCGGACTTTTTACAATGAGCAGTTCTTC; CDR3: CASSLEISRTFYNEQFF
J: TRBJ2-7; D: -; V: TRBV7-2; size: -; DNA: TGTGCCAGCAGCTCCCCCTCCGTCGAGCAGTACTTC; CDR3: CASSSPSVEQYF
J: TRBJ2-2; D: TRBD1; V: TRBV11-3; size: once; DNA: TGTGCCAGCAGCTTAGATCTACAGGGGGTCCAAAACACCGGGGAGCTGTTTTTT; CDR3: CASSLDLQGVQNTGELFF
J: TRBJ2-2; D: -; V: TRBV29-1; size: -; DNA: TGCAGCGTTAAACTTGGAGCCACACGGGGCGGGGAGCTGTTTTTT; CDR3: CSVKLGATRGGELFF
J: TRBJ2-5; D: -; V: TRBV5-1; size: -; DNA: TGCGCCAGCACCCAATTTTACGGGAGCTCGGAGACCCAGTACTTC; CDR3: CASTQFYGSSETQYF
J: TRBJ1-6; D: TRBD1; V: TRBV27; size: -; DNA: TGTGCCAGCAGACCTACAGGGGGCGGGTCACCCCTCCACTTT; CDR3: CASRPTGGGSPLHF
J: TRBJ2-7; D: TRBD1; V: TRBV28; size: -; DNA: TGTGCCAGCAGTTTCGACAGGGTGATCCTCGAGCAGTACTTC; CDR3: CASSFDRVILEQYF
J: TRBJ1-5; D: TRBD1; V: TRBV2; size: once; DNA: TGTGCCAGCGCCGGACAGGGGCAACATTTT; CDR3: CASAGQGQHF
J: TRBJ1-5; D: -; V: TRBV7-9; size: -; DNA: TGTGCCAGCAGCCCCGGGAATCAGCCCCAGCATTTT; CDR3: CASSPGNQPQHF
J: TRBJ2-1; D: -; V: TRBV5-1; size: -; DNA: TGCGCCAGCAGCTTAGAAGGGAGTCCCTACAATGAGCAGTTCTTC; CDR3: CASSLEGSPYNEQFF
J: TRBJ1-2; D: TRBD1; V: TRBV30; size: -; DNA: TGTGCCTGGATAGGGCGACAGGGGACGGGCTATGGCTACACCTTC; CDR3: CAWIGRQGTGYGYTF
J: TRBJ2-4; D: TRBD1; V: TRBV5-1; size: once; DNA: TGCGCCAGCAGCCGGGACAGGGGAGCCAAAAACATTCAGTACTTC; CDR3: CASSRDRGAKNIQYF
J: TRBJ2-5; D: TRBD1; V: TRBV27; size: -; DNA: TGTGCCAGCAGTACTAGGGGGACAGGGACGGGGGAGACCCAGTACTTC; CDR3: CASSTRGTGTGETQYF
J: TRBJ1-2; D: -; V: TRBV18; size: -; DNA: TGTGCCAGCTCACCCCTGGAGGAATATGGCTACACCTTC; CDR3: CASSPLEEYGYTF
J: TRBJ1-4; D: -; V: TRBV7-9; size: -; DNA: TGTGCCAGCAAGCCCGGGAGTGAAAAACTGTTTTTT; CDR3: CASKPGSEKLFF
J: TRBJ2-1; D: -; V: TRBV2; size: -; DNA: TGTGCCAGCAGTCGCCCCAGTCCCACGAGGGATGAGCAGTTCTTC; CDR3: CASSRPSPTRDEQFF
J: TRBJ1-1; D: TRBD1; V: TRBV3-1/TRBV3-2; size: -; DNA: TGTGCCAGCAGCGATACCGGGACAGGGCAAACTCCCCATGAAGCTTTCTTT; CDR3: CASSDTGTGQTPHEAFF
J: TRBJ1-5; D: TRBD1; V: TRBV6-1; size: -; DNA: TGTGCCAGCAGTGCCGGGACAGGGGGCAAGATATTGAGCAATCAGCCCCAGCATTTT; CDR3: CASSAGTGGKILSNQPQHF
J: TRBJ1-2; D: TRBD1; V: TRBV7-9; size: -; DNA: TGTGCCAGCAGCTTAGGCGGACAGGGACTCTTCTATGGCTACACCTTC; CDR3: CASSLGGQGLFYGYTF
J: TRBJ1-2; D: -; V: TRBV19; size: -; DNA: TGTGCCAGTAGTTCGCCCTTACCAGTGGGGAGAGATGGCTACACCTTC; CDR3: CASSSPLPVGRDGYTF
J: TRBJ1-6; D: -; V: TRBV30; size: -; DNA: TGTGCCTGGGCCCCCGGTCGTGTCCGGAATTCACCCCTCCACTTT; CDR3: CAWAPGRVRNSPLHF
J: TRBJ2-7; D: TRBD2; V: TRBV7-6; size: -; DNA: TGTGCCAGCAGCCCGAGAAGGCTTAGCGGGAGTAATAACGAGCAGTACTTC; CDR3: CASSPRRLSGSNNEQYF
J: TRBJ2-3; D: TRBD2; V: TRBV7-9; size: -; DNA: TGTGCCAGCAGCAACTCCCCGGGACTAGGAGATGCTGATACGCAGTATTTT; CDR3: CASSNSPGLGDADTQYF
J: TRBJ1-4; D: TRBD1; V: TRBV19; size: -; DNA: TGTGCCAGTAGGGGACAGGGCCGGGATGAAAAACTGTTTTTT; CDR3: CASRGQGRDEKLFF
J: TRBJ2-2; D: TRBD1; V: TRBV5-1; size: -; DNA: TGCGCCAGCAGCTTGGGGGACAGGGGGCCCGGGGAGCTGTTTTTT; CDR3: CASSLGDRGPGELFF
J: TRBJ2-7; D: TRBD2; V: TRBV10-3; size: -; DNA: TGTGCCACCAATGAACTAGCGGGCTACGAGCAGTACTTC; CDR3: CATNELAGYEQYF
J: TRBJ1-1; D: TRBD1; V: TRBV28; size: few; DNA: TGTGCCAGCAGTTTCAACAGGGGTGCGTCTGAAGCTTTCTTT; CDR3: CASSFNRGASEAFF